This entry is about one T cell receptor beta chain. Its antigen is unknown. This record comes from a study of OX40 agonist ivuxolimab in advanced cancers. Study-wide context: Averaging roughly 60 years in age, with a range of about 23 to 79, the cohort was approximately 87% male. Findings of the study overall: Expanded clones were, on average, more numerous among CD8+ T cells than CD4+. Partial responders at 0.1-3.0 mg/kg showed near-lowest clonal expansion.

Anyone with autoimmune disease history or systemic immunosuppression was excluded. Trimming removed 3 bases from V and 11 bases from J; junction bases left unmatched: 5. The germline V gene has CDR1 LGHNA and CDR2 YSLEER. This CDR3 is built from 12 residues. This table comes from immunoSEQ multiplex PCR, and its TCRdb copy is limited to in-frame clones, with some not included. The sample consists of fewer than 90,000 clones, about 91% of them appearing once. The V gene is TRBV4-3, the J gene TRBJ2-3; 7 bases are shared with TRBD1. Material: CD4+ or CD8+ T cells sorted from blood, obtained in a trial of the OX40 agonist ivuxolimab. The receptor comes from an adult with an advanced solid tumor such as melanoma, head and neck, liver or kidney cancer. The CDR3 sequence: CASSHTGEMQYF. CDR3 sequence (DNA): TGCGCCAGCAGCCACACAGGGGAAATGCAGTATTTT.